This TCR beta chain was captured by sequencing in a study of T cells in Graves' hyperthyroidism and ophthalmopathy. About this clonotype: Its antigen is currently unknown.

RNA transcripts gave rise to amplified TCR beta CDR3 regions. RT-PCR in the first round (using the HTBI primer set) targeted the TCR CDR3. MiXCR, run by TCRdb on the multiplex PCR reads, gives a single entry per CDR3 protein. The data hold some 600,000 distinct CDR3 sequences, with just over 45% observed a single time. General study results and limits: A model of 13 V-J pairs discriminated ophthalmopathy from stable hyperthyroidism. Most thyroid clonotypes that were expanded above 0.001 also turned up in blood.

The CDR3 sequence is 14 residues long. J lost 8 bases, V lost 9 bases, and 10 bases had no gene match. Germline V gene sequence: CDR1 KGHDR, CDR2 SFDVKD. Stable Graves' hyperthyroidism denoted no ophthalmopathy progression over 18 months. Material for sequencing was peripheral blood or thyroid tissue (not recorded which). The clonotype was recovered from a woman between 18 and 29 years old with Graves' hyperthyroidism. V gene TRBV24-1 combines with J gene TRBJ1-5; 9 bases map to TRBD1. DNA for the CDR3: TGTGCCACCCCTCCTAGGACAGGGGTGAAGCCCCAGCATTTT. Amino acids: CATPPRTGVKPQHF.